This note documents a single T cell receptor beta chain sequence. This clone was observed a few times. Its antigen remains unidentified. Base quality data are lacking; no much larger clone is found one base away. The entry originates in a study of cytomegalovirus exposure and HLA in healthy donors (dated by TCRdb to about 2017). Regarding the study in general: In an earlier analysis of around 540 of the donors, 276 Gb of sequence data and 100 million or so unique TCR beta sequences from about 190 million T cells were reported. An early release covering about 600 HLA-typed donors comprised approximately 290 gigabases of sequencing data and roughly 85 million unique TCR sequences. The number of donors typed differed by locus, with 629-630 for A, B, C, DRB1 and DQB1, 522 for DQA1, approximately 580 for DPA1, and around 460 for DPB1. Of the 300 to 500 genotyped donors, approximately 81% were placed in the genetic ancestry cluster associated with self-reported Caucasian donors. Every repertoire in the discovery cohort had been generated on one and the same sequencing platform. Donor age, sex, ethnicity and CMV serostatus were compiled alongside the repertoire data. High-throughput TCR immunosequencing, statistical association of individual TCRs with disease status, and machine learning were combined to predict cytomegalovirus infection status. To decide whether each TCR beta V gene segment behaved as functional or pseudogenic, an earlier analysis of some 580 of the donors relied on high-throughput TCR beta sequencing. In a later analysis, previously published TCR beta repertoires from 550 to 700 donors were re-analyzed and high-resolution HLA genotyping was added so that TCR occurrence patterns could be studied. HLA typing included class I and class II loci at four-digit resolution. In the later analysis, no new phenotypic data were used to find candidate immune exposures; instead, reliance was placed on TCR beta sequences and their occurrence across donors. The study used immunosequencing to profile the T cell repertoires of approximately 630 subjects and linked those repertoires to cytomegalovirus serostatus. A separate validation cohort of roughly 130 different subjects was used in addition to the approximately 640-subject first cohort. The aim of the study was to test whether cataloging public T cell receptors could identify signatures of past pathogen exposure. Roughly five DR-DQ haplotypes were handled as single units for association and clustering, since linkage in the cohort was strong. Genome-wide SNP genotypes for about 55% of the 666 donors were used in a later genetic analysis, which treated that subset as a discovery cohort. Among some 400 genotyped donors of the cohort, an average of approximately 240,000 unique TCR beta nucleotide sequences was sequenced per donor, of which 15% to 20% were non-productive. Study-wide findings and limitations: In a later analysis, several top co-occurrence clusters were reported to appear linked to parvovirus B19, influenza, CMV and Epstein-Barr virus. While some public TCRs were present in many individuals, most TCR sequences turned up only very rarely across donors. At a false discovery rate of 0.05, a later analysis linked some 17,000 TCR beta sequences to specific HLA alleles. The classifier was reported to diagnose cytomegalovirus status with high specificity and sensitivity in both the original cohort and the validation cohort. The study listed 150 to 200 TCR beta chains as associated with cytomegalovirus. For the cohort, immune exposure information was limited to CMV serostatus. A few of the identified cytomegalovirus-associated TCR beta chains were confirmed in vitro to be specific for cytomegalovirus antigens. Compared with the roughly 600-donor mean, donors in an Asian-associated ancestry cluster had fewer N-insertions in productive TCRs, according to a later genetic analysis. According to a later analysis, TCR association rates differed among HLA loci, with DRB1 alleles showing the most associated TCRs and HLA-C alleles showing the fewest. A group of highly shared sequence variants was considered likely to be a technical artifact of the sequencing pipeline. The earlier analysis of about 600 of the donors excluded some 15 rarely observed V segments, including chromosome 9 orphons, because counts were too low. Because some donors lacked HLA typing at each locus, the association tests relied only on the typed subset. The authors suggested that the approach could potentially be extended to other disease states and immunological phenotypes. Linkage disequilibrium might explain the correlated functional status among segregating V segments, but an unknown experimental factor could not be ruled out. Compared with equally common non-associated chains, HLA-associated TCR beta chains in a later analysis were more clonally expanded and had lower generation probabilities. A later genetic analysis associated a missense DCLRE1C variant with V-gene and J-gene trimming of TCR beta chains, and an independent cohort replicated the association. The 87-base-pair reads could not distinguish some IMGT-functional V segments, including TRBV6-2 and TRBV6-3, so those segments were excluded. In a later analysis, most CMV-associated TCR beta chains were found to appear HLA-restricted, with HLA associations seemingly driven largely by CMV exposure. The presence/absence analyses assumed that sequencing depth was roughly uniform across donors, and that assumption may not be true. When HLA alleles, especially DR and DQ, strongly co-occurred, attributing TCR associations to individual alleles was difficult. The cohort was sequenced for TCR beta chains only, and without alpha or paired-chain data the features that could be detected were limited. In an earlier analysis of 587 of the donors, most TCR beta V segments appeared in productive rearrangements about 87% or about 30% of the time, broadly matching IMGT annotations. A further reported finding was that TCR beta sequences accurately predicted the HLA-A and HLA-B alleles for most subjects in the first cohort.

The library was generated by the immunoSEQ multiplex PCR assay. The multiplex PCR relied on a mix of 60 forward primers for TCR Vbeta segments and 13 reverse primers for TCR Jbeta segments. Amplification of the CDR3 region of rearranged TCR beta genes was performed with a multiplex PCR assay on genomic DNA. The Illumina HiSeq System was used to sequence the amplified TCR beta libraries as 87-base-pair reads. In the paper's pipeline: A later analysis tallied some 79 million unique TCR beta chains across the 666 repertoires, and roughly 11 million of those chains were shared by two or more donors. A nearest-neighbor algorithm error-corrected the raw reads and collapsed the reads into unique sequences, merging closely related sequences to remove PCR and sequencing errors. CDR3 sequences were aligned to IMGT reference sequences to assign V, D and J gene segments. For a sequence to be retained, at least a six-nucleotide match to both a V gene segment and a J gene segment was required. Rearrangements were called productive when the CDR3 lacked stop codons and stayed in frame with V and J; all others were non-productive. CDR3 was defined according to IMGT convention as the region running from the second conserved V-encoded cysteine to the conserved J-encoded phenylalanine. The earlier analysis of 500 to 750 of the donors excluded any sequence lacking an unambiguous match to a single V gene segment. In an earlier analysis of 587 of the donors, a V segment was called functional when productive rearrangements were above 56.7%, and segregating when the standard deviation between donors exceeded 5%. A statistical classification framework was built to diagnose cytomegalovirus status from the catalog of TCR beta chain sequences. V and J gene assignment, in a later analysis, came from comparing TCR nucleotide sequences with IMGT/GENE-DB human TR gene sequences. The TCRdist pipeline was used in a later analysis to assign CDR3 sequences and most-parsimonious VDJ recombination scenarios. In a later analysis, each TCR beta chain was defined by its CDR3 amino acid sequence together with its V-gene family, and reads lacking a unique V-gene family were excluded. To address suspected cross-contamination and a sequencing artifact, a later analysis removed approximately 590 highly shared, low-generation-probability nucleotide sequences. In a later analysis, a clonal expansion index was calculated for each public chain from normalized within-repertoire ranks of inferred template counts. Generation probabilities in a later analysis came from a VDJ recombination model fitted to out-of-frame rearrangements, and those results were checked against IGoR. A later analysis scored TCR-TCR, TCR-HLA and TCR-CMV co-occurrence with hypergeometric tests, applying a repertoire-size bias correction to TCR pairs. False discovery rates were estimated in a later analysis by permuting HLA or CMV assignments 20 times. In a later analysis, co-occurring TCRs were grouped using DBSCAN, with TCRdist sequence similarity added in when clustering inside HLA-allele-positive subsets. Repertoires with fewer than 30,000 or more than 120,000 public chains, plus five repertoires with anomalous nucleotide sharing, were excluded from co-occurrence clustering. TCRdb re-hosts the immuneACCESS table, in-frame sequences only. Its copies lack some clones; in the studies checked, an unresolved V gene accounts for under half of them, and the cause for the rest is not known. V and J calls and clone size are those listed in that table; D and trimming were worked out from the DNA. This sample is represented by around 100,000 clones; less than 80% of them were singletons. Of the sample, around 3% falls within the top ten clones.

CDR3 length: 15 amino acids, cysteine to phenylalanine. Just CDR3 DNA is preserved here, 45 bases in frame from base 1. Deletion took 4 bases off V and 1 base off J, with a span of 12 bases between the germline ends. From the germline V gene, CDR1 is SGDLS and CDR2 is YYNGEE. In total, more than 500 healthy bone marrow donors made up the cohort. All cohort members were sampled while nominally healthy, although unrecorded immune exposures were likely present. The donor tested CMV seronegative and was one of the 352 seronegative cohort members. A peripheral blood sample was provided by each donor, and peripheral blood mononuclear cells were used for TCR beta sequencing. The Qiagen DNeasy Blood Extraction Kit was used to extract genomic DNA from the blood cell samples.

The sample was PBMCs. This chain is built from TRBV9 and TRBJ2-1; the D gene lacks a confident call. The clonotype was recovered from a woman in her thirties or forties in good health and CMV-seronegative. CDR3 loop: CASSPGQQSYNEQFF. DNA sequence: TGTGCCAGCAGCCCTGGGCAGCAATCCTACAATGAGCAGTTCTTC.